One T cell receptor beta chain is described in this entry. Its antigen is currently not known. No base quality information exists; no much larger clone differs at one position. Libraries of naive CD8 T cells were generated from roughly 21,000 to 960,000 sorted cells, with 10%, 30% or 50% of the purified RNA used. On a BD FACSAria II, naive CD8 T cells were FACS-sorted as CD8+CD4-CCR7+CD45RA+ and collected into RLT Plus buffer. Detection sensitivity was tested by spiking Jurkat RNA equal to some 10 TCR copies' worth into samples containing roughly 19,000-1,000,000 naive CD8 T cells. CD8 T cells were enriched with RosetteSep CD8+ T Cell Enrichment Cocktail and Ficoll-Paque, followed by ACK red cell lysis. Preparation of the library involved PCR. Data came from a NextSeq 500. Preparation of bulk TCR libraries followed a previously described approach, with the TCR primers listed in Table S5. Total RNA was purified with the Qiagen AllPrep DNA/RNA kit. Before any analysis, reads coming from multiple sequencing runs of the same library were combined into one pool. Regarding the original processing steps: Reads were retained only if the reads had an exact TCR constant sequence, and the retained reads were trimmed to 150 nt and grouped according to their 12-nt molecular barcodes. Reads within each barcode group were sub-clustered using a 15% Levenshtein threshold, and quality-weighted consensus sequences were constructed for each RNA molecule. Non-functional sequences were removed, as were lower-count sequences one edit away from another. On the basis of fitting two negative binomial distributions, barcode sub-clusters with fewer than 20% of the maximum read count were discarded. TCRdb reprocessing: public reads trimmed at Q25 with fastp, clones called with MiXCR, in-frame beta chains kept. Merged by CDR3 protein, the rows form single entries marked with the most common genes and DNA. For this entry, the V and J calls and clone size follow TCRdb and not the study's own pipeline. For this sample the table gives tens of thousands of distinct CDR3 sequences, of which approximately 22% were detected only once. The biggest ten clones account for around 0.97% of the sample.

In the germline V gene (reference sequence), CDR1 corresponds to DFQATT and CDR2 to SNEGSKA. CDR3 length: 16 amino acids, cysteine to phenylalanine. Only the CDR3 part of the read is kept: 48 bases, read in frame from the first base. V is clipped by 1 base and J by 0 bases, and the sequence between their germline boundaries is 13 bases long. The sample belongs to a study of molecular identifiers for immune sequencing clone quantification (dated by TCRdb to 2016 to 2019). Background on the whole study: For a replicate experiment, RNA from roughly 18,000 or 92,000 naive CD8 T cells was divided into five aliquots, of which four were sequenced. The study was a methods study using CD8 T cells to benchmark molecular-identifier clustering-based TCR repertoire sequencing (MIDCIRS) and TCR RNA copy counting. Findings and caveats that apply to the study as a whole: The naive libraries included spiked-in Jurkat TCR RNA (around nine copies' worth), and this Jurkat TCR RNA is not part of the donor repertoire. Modeling indicated roughly 3.2 TCR RNA copies recovered per cell, compared with 9.5 to 10 by digital PCR, which implies a capture efficiency of approximately 31%. When barcode sub-clustering was omitted, TCR diversity was inflated by chimeric consensus sequences, with chimeras reaching as high as 47%. In CMV-specific effector cells, clones with more than 20 RNA copies accounted for over 99% of molecules, whereas in naive cells such clones accounted for under 1%. Even against a background of one million naive CD8 T cells, spiked-in Jurkat TCR RNA amounting to a single cell's worth was reported to be detectable. Identical TCR molecules sharing a barcode could cause highly expanded clone sizes to be underestimated.

The clonotype was recovered from a human donor in good health. Some libraries in this study had Jurkat cell RNA spiked in. Sequencing input: naive CD8+ T cells from blood, with Jurkat cell RNA spiked in. What this sample's cell subset or site label stands for: FACS-sorted CD8+CD4-CCR7+CD45RA+ naive T cells. The chain employs TRBV20-1 and TRBJ1-5, with the D gene not clear enough to name. DNA sequence: TGCAGTGCTAGAGTTCCGGTGGAGTATAGCAATCAGCCCCAGCATTTT. The resulting protein is CSARVPVEYSNQPQHF.